The rows below give T cell receptor beta chains drawn from one sample of a study of T-cell reconstitution after alpha-beta-depleted transplantation in children. TCRdb independently ran MiXCR on the PCR reads; one entry per CDR3 protein. The sample consists of hundreds of thousands of distinct CDR3 sequences, 15% to 20% of them appearing once. Sequenced here: PBMCs from the stem cell graft donor, sampled from the stem cell graft. Every receptor here comes from a human donor who donated a stem cell graft to a child with acute lymphoblastic leukemia. The CDR3 runs from the conserved cysteine through the conserved F or W. A D gene is named only where the DNA matches it firmly. Where a row states a size, it is once, few, many or the class of an expanded clone; other rows omit it.

V gene	D gene	J gene	clone size	CDR3 protein	CDR3 DNA
TRBV7-9	.	TRBJ1-4	few	CASSPARAPNEKLFF	TGTGCCAGCAGCCCCGCTCGGGCCCCTAATGAAAAACTGTTTTTT
TRBV24-1	.	TRBJ2-3	.	CATSDRSDQHTDTQYF	TGTGCCACCAGTGATCGGTCAGACCAACACACAGATACGCAGTATTTT
TRBV11-1	TRBD2	TRBJ2-5	.	CASSLEGRSMRLAGEETQYF	TGTGCCAGCAGCTTAGAGGGGCGTTCTATGCGGCTAGCGGGAGAAGAGACCCAGTACTTC
TRBV19	.	TRBJ2-1	.	CASSDMYEQFF	TGTGCCAGTAGTGACATGTATGAGCAGTTCTTC
TRBV7-2	TRBD2	TRBJ2-2	few	CASSFGLAANTGELFF	TGTGCCAGCAGCTTCGGACTAGCGGCGAACACCGGGGAGCTGTTTTTT
TRBV5-1	TRBD2	TRBJ2-2	.	CASSPGDLTSPGELFF	TGCGCCAGCAGCCCCGGGGATTTGACTAGCCCCGGGGAGCTGTTTTTT
TRBV20-1	.	TRBJ2-1	few	CSGTSLIAEQFF	TGCAGTGGCACTAGCTTAATAGCTGAGCAGTTCTTC
TRBV5-1	TRBD2	TRBJ2-7	.	CASSPYYTGLAGSEQYF	TGCGCCAGCAGCCCGTATTATACGGGACTAGCGGGAAGCGAGCAGTACTTC
TRBV5-1	TRBD2	TRBJ2-1	few	CASSPFSGSSYNEQFF	TGCGCCAGCAGCCCGTTTAGCGGGAGCTCCTACAATGAGCAGTTCTTC
TRBV5-6	TRBD1	TRBJ1-1	.	CASSLGGVDTEAFF	TGTGCCAGCAGCTTAGGGGGCGTCGACACTGAAGCTTTCTTT
TRBV4-1	TRBD2	TRBJ2-4	.	CASSQELGPAGNVIAKNIQYF	TGCGCCAGCAGCCAAGAGCTCGGTCCAGCGGGAAACGTCATAGCCAAAAACATTCAGTACTTC
TRBV20-1	TRBD2	TRBJ2-7	.	CSVTGTSGSLYEQYF	TGCAGTGTGACCGGGACTAGCGGGAGTTTGTACGAGCAGTACTTC
TRBV15	.	TRBJ2-7	.	CATSRDLGSAEQYF	TGTGCCACCAGCAGAGATCTCGGGAGCGCCGAGCAGTACTTC
TRBV11-2	TRBD2	TRBJ2-7	once	CASSKAGIDYEQYF	TGTGCCAGCAGCAAAGCGGGAATTGACTACGAGCAGTACTTC
TRBV6-1	.	TRBJ2-1	.	CASVWVNEQFF	TGTGCCAGCGTCTGGGTCAATGAGCAGTTCTTC
TRBV6-2/TRBV6-3	TRBD1	TRBJ1-2	.	CASSATGGAGGYTF	TGTGCCAGCAGTGCGACAGGGGGCGCGGGTGGCTACACCTTC
TRBV5-1	.	TRBJ2-7	.	CASSATGVQYEQYF	TGCGCCAGCAGCGCGACAGGTGTTCAGTACGAGCAGTACTTC
TRBV2	TRBD2	TRBJ2-5	.	CASSEVFGPKAGDETQYF	TGTGCCAGCAGTGAAGTTTTCGGGCCTAAAGCGGGAGATGAGACCCAGTACTTC
TRBV7-6	TRBD2	TRBJ2-2	.	CASSLKPSGNTGELFF	TGTGCCAGCAGCTTAAAACCTAGCGGGAACACCGGGGAGCTGTTTTTT
TRBV20-1	TRBD1	TRBJ1-2	few	CSVTGADGGYTF	TGCAGTGTTACAGGGGCTGACGGTGGCTACACCTTC
TRBV12-3/TRBV12-4	.	TRBJ1-5	.	CASSFHRYSNQPQHF	TGTGCCAGCAGCTTCCATCGGTATAGCAATCAGCCCCAGCATTTT
TRBV12-5	TRBD2	TRBJ2-1	.	CASGLAPTSGSPNEQFF	TGTGCTAGTGGTTTGGCCCCGACTAGCGGGAGTCCCAATGAGCAGTTCTTC
TRBV15	TRBD2	TRBJ2-7	.	CATSVGLAGAPGEQYF	TGTGCCACCAGCGTAGGACTAGCGGGAGCCCCCGGGGAGCAGTACTTC
TRBV19	.	TRBJ2-7	once	CASSIWQGGTYEQYF	TGTGCCAGTAGTATATGGCAGGGAGGTACCTACGAGCAGTACTTC
TRBV5-1	.	TRBJ2-3	few	CASSLGQTTDTQYF	TGCGCCAGCAGCTTGGGACAGACCACAGATACGCAGTATTTT
TRBV3-1	.	TRBJ1-2	few	CASSQDPGGARGYTF	TGTGCCAGCAGCCAAGACCCCGGGGGCGCTCGGGGCTACACCTTC
TRBV6-5	.	TRBJ1-2	.	CASSPSGYIGYTF	TGTGCCAGCAGTCCCTCAGGGTATATCGGCTACACCTTC
TRBV7-9	.	TRBJ1-2	.	CASEPANYGYTF	TGTGCCAGCGAGCCGGCTAACTATGGCTACACCTTC
TRBV7-8	.	TRBJ2-6	.	CASSLVQGANVLTF	TGTGCCAGCAGCTTAGTCCAGGGAGCCAACGTCCTGACTTTC
TRBV20-1	.	TRBJ2-1	.	CSARSTPAVGQFF	TGCAGTGCTAGGTCGACTCCCGCGGTCGGGCAGTTCTTC
TRBV2	TRBD1	TRBJ1-3	.	CASSGQDSGNTIYF	TGTGCCTCGTCAGGACAGGACTCTGGAAACACCATATATTTT
TRBV18	.	TRBJ2-7	.	CASSPTDGVTEQYF	TGTGCCAGCTCACCAACAGACGGGGTCACCGAGCAGTACTTC
TRBV5-1	.	TRBJ1-2	.	CASSLPGRNYGYTF	TGCGCCAGCAGCCTGCCTGGACGGAATTATGGCTACACCTTC
TRBV12-3/TRBV12-4	TRBD2	TRBJ2-5	few	CASRGTSGQETQYF	TGTGCCAGCCGCGGGACTAGCGGACAAGAGACCCAGTACTTC
TRBV4-1	.	TRBJ1-5	few	CASSQGSLRGGAGNQPQHF	TGCGCCAGCAGCCAAGGCTCCCTCCGAGGGGGGGCGGGCAATCAGCCCCAGCATTTT
TRBV21-1	.	TRBJ2-7	few	CASSALFRDRASYEQYF	TGTGCCAGCAGCGCCTTATTCCGGGACAGGGCGTCCTACGAGCAGTACTTC
TRBV7-2	.	TRBJ2-7	.	CASSPGTQSNEQYF	TGTGCCAGCAGCCCGGGGACCCAAAGCAACGAGCAGTACTTC
TRBV7-9	TRBD1	TRBJ2-2	few	CAHTTAGTGGVTGELFF	TGTGCCCACACTACCGCCGGGACAGGGGGCGTCACCGGGGAGCTGTTTTTT
TRBV27	TRBD1	TRBJ2-5	.	CASRRTGAPQETQYF	TGTGCCAGCAGACGGACAGGGGCCCCCCAAGAGACCCAGTACTTC
TRBV13	.	TRBJ2-3	.	CASSPSQFTDTQYF	TGTGCCAGCAGCCCCTCACAGTTCACAGATACGCAGTATTTT
TRBV20-1	.	TRBJ2-7	.	CSALPRYRGEQYF	TGCTCCGCCTTGCCACGATACCGCGGAGAGCAGTACTTC
TRBV29-1	TRBD1	TRBJ2-7	few	CSVGTAPYEQYF	TGCAGCGTCGGGACAGCCCCCTACGAGCAGTACTTC
TRBV7-3	.	TRBJ1-2	few	CASSPRTDPNYGYTF	TGTGCCAGCAGCCCCCGGACAGATCCTAACTATGGCTACACCTTC
TRBV3-1	TRBD2	TRBJ2-3	.	CASSQIAGERIDTQYF	TGTGCCAGCAGCCAAATAGCGGGAGAGAGGATAGATACGCAGTATTTT
TRBV7-2	.	TRBJ2-7	few	CASSPAPLHEQYF	TGTGCCAGCAGCCCAGCCCCGCTCCACGAGCAGTACTTC
TRBV18	TRBD2	TRBJ2-6	few	CASSPRREVWAGANVLTF	TGTGCCAGCTCACCACGCCGGGAGGTATGGGCTGGGGCCAACGTCCTGACTTTC
TRBV7-2	.	TRBJ2-3	.	CASSLRRDTQYF	TGTGCCAGCAGTCTCCGGAGAGATACGCAGTATTTT
TRBV5-4	.	TRBJ2-7	.	CASSRGEGFGEQYF	TGTGCCAGCAGCCGGGGAGAGGGATTCGGCGAGCAGTACTTC
TRBV19	.	TRBJ2-1	.	CASSNGLYNEQFF	TGTGCCAGTAGTAACGGACTTTACAATGAGCAGTTCTTC
TRBV5-1	.	TRBJ1-1	many	CASSLYGVQGTEAFF	TGCGCCAGCAGCTTGTATGGGGTGCAGGGCACTGAAGCTTTCTTT
TRBV11-1	.	TRBJ1-2	few	CASSQPRGQSQANYGYTF	TGTGCCAGCAGCCAACCCCGTGGGCAAAGTCAAGCTAACTATGGCTACACCTTC